This T cell receptor (beta chain) appears in the sequencing data of a study of blood T cell repertoires in COVID-19. About the research overall: Samples of COVID-19 (acute and convalescent) were obtained from the United States, Italy and Spain. T cells, B-cell-depleted T cells, or PBMCs supplied cDNA or gDNA.

The authors' processing: Reference gene primers were amplified, and this amplification served to estimate nucleated cell counts. Produced via immunoSEQ multiplex PCR; TCRdb's table is partial and in-frame only. Clonal size and the V and J genes are those of that table, whereas D and trimming came from the DNA. The table shows about 140,000 clones, with around nine tenths occurring only once. J lost 3 bases, V lost 5 bases, and 6 bases had no gene match. This CDR3 is 16 amino acids long. Germline values: CDR1 MNHEY, CDR2 SVGEGT. This chain links TRBV6-2 or TRBV6-3 with TRBJ2-3; TRBD1 agrees at 12 bases. The sequence derives from a human donor in a cohort sampled during active COVID-19. Input material: peripheral blood. CDR3: CASSKMGQGATDTQYF. The CDR3 DNA sequence: TGTGCCAGCAGTAAAATGGGACAGGGGGCGACAGATACGCAGTATTTT.